Each of the 26 T cell receptor beta chains below was sequenced from the same sample in a study of control samples from healthy donors and cancer patients. Only in-frame clones appear in the TCRdb table, and some are missing; sequencing was by immunoSEQ multiplex PCR. The table includes 140,000 or so clones, roughly 89% detected once. Sequencing was performed on blood. The receptor source for this set is a man aged 25 to 45 in good health.

The J gene is TRBJ1-4, the V gene TRBV6-5; 9 positions match TRBD1. J gave up 5 bases and V 6 bases, and 4 bases lay outside the gene matches. CDR1 is MNHEY, CDR2 SVGAGI, per germline. The CDR3 loop spans 14 amino acids. This CDR3 reads CASRSGTGNEKLFF. DNA of the CDR3: TGTGCCAGCAGGTCCGGGACAGGGAATGAAAAACTGTTTTTT.

The chain links TRBV14 to TRBJ1-2; 10 nucleotides align to TRBD1. Germline CDR1 SGHDN, CDR2 FVKESK. This CDR3 comprises 15 residues. V was clipped by 6 bases and J by 4 bases; unmatched bases: 8. The CDR3 protein is CASSRPGTGVYGYTF. CDR3 nucleotides: TGTGCCAGCAGTCGCCCCGGGACAGGGGTCTATGGCTACACCTTC.

The chain carries TRBV19 and TRBJ2-1; TRBD2 might be the D (6 bases). Trimming cost V 3 bases and J 7 bases, with 13 bases left between them. The CDR3 extends over 14 amino acids. The germline V gene has CDR1 LNHDA and CDR2 SQIVND (reference sequence). The CDR3 here is CASSIKEGWNEQFF. As DNA, the CDR3 is TGTGCCAGTAGTATTAAGGAGGGGTGGAATGAGCAGTTCTTC. Full variable domain (missing parts from reference TRBV19 and TRBJ2-1): DGGITQSPKYLFRKEGQNVTLSCEQNLNHDAMYWYRQDPGQGLRLIYYSQIVNDFQKGDIAEGYSVSREKKESFPLTVTSAQKNPTAFYLCASSIKEGWNEQFFGPGTRLTVL.

The chain combines TRBV5-1 with TRBJ2-1; perhaps TRBD1 as D (6 bases). CDR1 and CDR2 (germline): SGHRS, YFSETQ. Trimming stripped 5 bases from V and 8 bases from J, with 17 bases between. This CDR3 is 14 amino acids long. The CDR3 sequence: CASSSRASGDEQFF. In DNA, the CDR3 is TGCGCCAGCAGTTCTCGGGCCTCAGGGGATGAGCAGTTCTTC.

The V call is TRBV7-9, the J call TRBJ1-6; D is uncertain. V dropped 1 base and J dropped 13 bases, with 14 bases sitting between them. The CDR3 loop spans 14 amino acids. Per germline, CDR1 SEHNR and CDR2 FQNEAQ (reference sequence). The CDR3 DNA reads TGTGCCAGCAGCTTAGGCGTCACGGGATCCCCCCTCCACTTT. As protein: CASSLGVTGSPLHF. Combining the CDR3 with reference TRBV7-9 and TRBJ1-6 gives the whole variable domain DTGVSQNPRHKITKRGQNVTFRCDPISEHNRLYWYRQTLGQGPEFLTYFQNEAQLEKSRLLSDRFSAERPKGSFSTLEIQRTEQGDSAMYLCASSLGVTGSPLHFGNGTRLTVT.

The rearrangement joins TRBV27 to TRBJ2-1, with TRBD2 matching over 14 bases. The V gene's germline CDR1 is MNHEY and CDR2 SMNVEV (reference sequence). This CDR3 region has 18 residues. Trimming at V came to 5 bases and at J to 7 bases, leaving 13 bases not matched to a gene. CDR3 region: CASSPGLAGEVIKNEQFF. Written as DNA, the CDR3 is TGTGCCAGCAGTCCGGGACTAGCGGGAGAAGTTATTAAGAATGAGCAGTTCTTC.

The genes are TRBV9 and TRBJ2-2; the D gene is possibly TRBD1 (6 bases). Germline CDR1 and CDR2: SGDLS and YYNGEE. Trimming left V 3 bases short and J 4 bases short, with 10 bases between. The CDR3 runs 14 residues. The CDR3 protein is CASSDSRGTGELFF. As DNA, the CDR3 is TGTGCCAGCAGCGATTCCAGGGGCACCGGGGAGCTGTTTTTT.

The rearrangement uses TRBV6-2 or TRBV6-3 and TRBJ2-7, with D possibly matching TRBD2 (5 bases). Trimming removed 2 bases at V and 4 bases at J, with 12 bases between. The germline gives CDR1 MNHEY, CDR2 SVGEGT. CDR3 length equals 14 residues. The CDR3 DNA reads TGTGCCAGCAGTTACGCGACTAACAGTTACGAGCAGTACTTC. It translates to CASSYATNSYEQYF.

This clone showed up just a few times. The chain joins TRBV7-9 to TRBJ1-1; 9 bases fit TRBD1. Germline loops: CDR1 SEHNR, CDR2 FQNEAQ (reference sequence). V was pared by 1 base and J by 3 bases, with 3 bases of the junction left unmatched. The CDR3 is 15 amino acids. The CDR3 here is CASSLGDRVDTEAFF. As DNA, the CDR3 is TGTGCCAGCAGCTTAGGGGACAGGGTGGACACTGAAGCTTTCTTT.

This clone was seen a single time. This chain uses TRBV3-1 (or the pseudogene TRBV3-2) with TRBJ2-1, with a possible D match to TRBD1 (5 bases). This CDR3 region has 15 residues. V lost 4 bases and J 2 bases, leaving 12 bases between the germline ends. Germline values: CDR1 LGHDT, CDR2 YNNKEL (reference sequence). The CDR3 DNA is TGTGCCAGCAGCCCCGACAGTCTACCCTACAATGAGCAGTTCTTC. Its translation: CASSPDSLPYNEQFF.

The chain joins TRBV10-3 to TRBJ2-5, with D hard to call. This CDR3 has 12 residues. Looked up from germline, CDR1 is ENHRY and CDR2 is SYGVKD. V gave up 3 bases and J gave up 5 bases, with 7 bases separating them. The CDR3 DNA follows: TGTGCCATCAGTGACCAAGCTGAGACCCAGTACTTC. This gives the protein CAISDQAETQYF.

The V call is TRBV11-3, the J call TRBJ1-1; D gene unclear. This CDR3 is 12 amino acids long. The germline V gene encodes CDR1 SGHNT and CDR2 YENEEA. V dropped 5 bases and J dropped 7 bases, with 11 bases sitting between them. CDR3 amino acids: CASSGDADEAFF. CDR3 coding DNA: TGTGCCAGCAGCGGGGATGCAGATGAAGCTTTCTTT.

This rearrangement joins TRBV19 to TRBJ1-4; 8 nucleotides match TRBD1. V shed 4 bases, J shed 4 bases, and the junction held 5 bases outside the gene matches. This CDR3 has 15 amino acids. Germline CDR1 reads LNHDA; CDR2 reads SQIVND (reference sequence). CDR3 sequence (DNA): TGTGCCAGTAGTACTACAGGGGGTCTTAATGAAAAACTGTTTTTT. It codes for CASSTTGGLNEKLFF.

The DNA of the CDR3 is TGTGCCAGCAGCTCGGAACGGGATTCACCCCTCCACTTT. Amino acids: CASSSERDSPLHF. The chain uses TRBV7-2 and TRBJ1-6; D unresolved. CDR1 and CDR2 (germline): SGHTA, FQGNSA. This CDR3 spans 13 amino acids. V gave up 4 bases and J gave up 8 bases, with 9 bases separating them. Full variable domain (remainder filled in from reference TRBV7-2 and TRBJ1-6): GAGVSQSPSNKVTEKGKDVELRCDPISGHTALYWYRQSLGQGLEFLIYFQGNSAPDKSGLPSDRFSAERTGGSVSTLTIQRTQQEDSAVYLCASSSERDSPLHFGNGTRLTVT.

This chain joins TRBV2 and TRBJ2-7; D is perhaps TRBD2 (6 bases). V dropped 4 bases and J dropped 3 bases, with 10 bases sitting between them. The CDR3 is 13 amino acids. Per germline, CDR1 SNHLY and CDR2 FYNNEI. The CDR3, as DNA: TGTGCCAGCAGTGGATTCGGGGGCTACGAGCAGTACTTC. It translates to CASSGFGGYEQYF.

J is TRBJ2-7 and V is TRBV10-3, with TRBD2 identical over 7 bases. The trim removed 8 bases at V and 6 bases at J, leaving 10 bases unmatched. CDR3 length: 13 amino acids. The germline V gene encodes CDR1 ENHRY and CDR2 SYGVKD. The CDR3 reads CAIGFGAGVEQYF. The CDR3 bases are TGTGCCATCGGGTTCGGCGCGGGAGTCGAGCAGTACTTC.

A single count supports this clone. The CDR3 sequence is CASSHQWDTEAFF. CDR3 coding DNA: TGCGCCAGCAGCCATCAGTGGGACACTGAAGCTTTCTTT. The chain recombines TRBV4-3 with TRBJ1-1; no firm D call. This CDR3 contains 13 residues. V was clipped by 3 bases and J by 3 bases, with 8 bases between them. The germline V gene has CDR1 LGHNA and CDR2 YSLEER.

The chain combines TRBV5-4 with TRBJ1-1; D gene ambiguous. V lost 5 bases, J lost 4 bases, and 12 bases lay in between. The CDR3 is 13 amino acids. Germline lookup yields CDR1 SGHNT and CDR2 YYREEE (reference sequence). The CDR3 loop is CASSYNVATEAFF. In nucleotides, the CDR3 is TGTGCCAGCAGTTACAATGTCGCCACTGAAGCTTTCTTT.

This clone was recorded only once. This rearrangement joins TRBV12-2 to TRBJ2-1. TRBV12-2 has pseudogene status. The CDR3 sequence is 18 residues long. The CDR3 DNA reads TGTGCAAGTCGCTTGAGAACCGTGGGAAGGCGTGAATACAATGAGCAGTTCTTC. Translated, it gives CASRLRTVGRREYNEQFF.

Worth noting for this clone: Other DNA sequences in this specimen translate into the identical CDR3. The chain carries TRBV12-3 or TRBV12-4 and TRBJ2-2; D is unresolved. Trimming pared 5 bases from V and 5 bases from J, leaving 6 bases between. CDR3 length: 12 residues. The CDR3 DNA reads TGTGCCAGCAGTCAAGGGACCGGGGAGCTGTTTTTT. This encodes CASSQGTGELFF.

This chain uses TRBV4-1 with TRBJ2-3; 8 nucleotides match TRBD1. The CDR3 is made up of 15 amino acids. The germline gives CDR1 MGHRA, CDR2 YSYEKL. V trimming: 7 bases; J trimming: 3 bases; junction bases outside the gene matches: 9. CDR3 bases: TGCGCCAGCAAGTACGACAGGGGAGGAACAGATACGCAGTATTTT. Its translation is CASKYDRGGTDTQYF.

The V gene is TRBV20-1, the J gene TRBJ2-3, with TRBD2 identical over 13 bases. CDR3 length equals 14 residues. After removal of 3 bases from V and 5 bases from J, the junction contained 2 bases not matched to a gene. Germline V gene data show CDR1 as DFQATT and CDR2 as SNEGSKA (reference sequence). The DNA of the CDR3 is TGCAGTGCTAGTACTAGCGGGGGGGGAGATACGCAGTATTTT. Translating it yields CSASTSGGGDTQYF.

The chain has TRBV10-3 and TRBJ1-1; D remains ambiguous. The germline V and J ends were trimmed by 8 bases and 10 bases, with 14 bases remaining between them. This CDR3 comprises 11 residues. The germline V gene has CDR1 ENHRY and CDR2 SYGVKD. The CDR3 region is CAIGEGRGAFF. CDR3 DNA: TGTGCCATCGGGGAGGGTCGGGGAGCTTTCTTT.

The CDR3 protein is CAPRGGERVEQFF. CDR3 in DNA: TGCGCCCCCAGGGGCGGGGAAAGGGTTGAGCAGTTCTTC. V and J are TRBV4-3 and TRBJ2-1; D may be TRBD1 or TRBD2 (6 bases each). Germline V lookup: CDR1 LGHNA, CDR2 YSLEER. This CDR3 has 13 amino acids. V was shortened by 11 bases and J by 9 bases, with 20 bases between the two germline ends.

This chain uses TRBV19 with TRBJ2-5; 9 bases map to TRBD2. V lost 4 bases to trimming and J lost 4 bases; unmatched junction nucleotides: 4. The CDR3 is 14 amino acids. Germline values: CDR1 LNHDA, CDR2 SQIVND (reference sequence). This CDR3 is CASSSGGAGETQYF. Written as DNA, the CDR3 is TGTGCCAGTAGTAGCGGGGGGGCCGGAGAGACCCAGTACTTC. Full variable domain (rest looked up from reference TRBV19 and TRBJ2-5): DGGITQSPKYLFRKEGQNVTLSCEQNLNHDAMYWYRQDPGQGLRLIYYSQIVNDFQKGDIAEGYSVSREKKESFPLTVTSAQKNPTAFYLCASSSGGAGETQYFGPGTRLLVL.

The chain carries TRBV7-2 and TRBJ2-2; 7 bases fit TRBD1. Trimming at V came to 3 bases and at J to 4 bases, leaving 2 bases not matched to a gene. The CDR3 spans 14 residues. The germline V gene has CDR1 SGHTA and CDR2 FQGNSA. The CDR3, as DNA: TGTGCCAGCAGCTTTAGGACAGGCACCGGGGAGCTGTTTTTT. This translates into CASSFRTGTGELFF.